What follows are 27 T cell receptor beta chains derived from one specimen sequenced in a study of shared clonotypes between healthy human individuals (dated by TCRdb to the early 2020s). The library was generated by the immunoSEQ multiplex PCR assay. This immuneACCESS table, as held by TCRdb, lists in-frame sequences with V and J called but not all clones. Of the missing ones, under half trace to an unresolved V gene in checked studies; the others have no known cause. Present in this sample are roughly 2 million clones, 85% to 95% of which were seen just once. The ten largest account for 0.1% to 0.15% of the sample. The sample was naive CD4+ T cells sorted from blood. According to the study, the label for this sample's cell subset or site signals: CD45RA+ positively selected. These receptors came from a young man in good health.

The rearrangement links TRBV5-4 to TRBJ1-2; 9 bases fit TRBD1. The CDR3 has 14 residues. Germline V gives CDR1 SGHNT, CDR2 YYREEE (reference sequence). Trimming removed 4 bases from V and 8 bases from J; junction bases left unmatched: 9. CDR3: CASSVDRGVVGYTF. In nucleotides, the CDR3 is TGTGCCAGCAGCGTGGACAGGGGAGTTGTGGGCTACACCTTC.

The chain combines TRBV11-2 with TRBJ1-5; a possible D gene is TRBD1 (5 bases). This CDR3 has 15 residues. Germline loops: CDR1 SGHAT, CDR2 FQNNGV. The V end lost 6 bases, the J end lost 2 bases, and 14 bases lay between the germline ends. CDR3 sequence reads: CASSPLGVGNQPQHF. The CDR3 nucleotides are TGTGCCAGCAGTCCGCTGGGGGTAGGCAATCAGCCCCAGCATTTT.

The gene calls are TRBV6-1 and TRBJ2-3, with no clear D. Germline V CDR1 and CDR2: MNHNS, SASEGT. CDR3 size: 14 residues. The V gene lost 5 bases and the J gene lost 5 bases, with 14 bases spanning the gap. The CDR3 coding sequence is TGTGCCAGCAGTCCTGACCGTTTAAGAGATACGCAGTATTTT. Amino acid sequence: CASSPDRLRDTQYF.

CDR3 sequence: CASRPRGGPAEDTQYF. DNA of the CDR3: TGTGCCAGCAGACCCCGGGGAGGGCCCGCGGAAGATACGCAGTATTTT. The J gene is TRBJ2-3, the V gene TRBV11-2, with TRBD2 matching 7 bases. This CDR3 has 16 amino acids. From germline, CDR1 is SGHAT and CDR2 FQNNGV. Unmatched junction bases numbered 14, after V lost 6 bases and J lost 5 bases.

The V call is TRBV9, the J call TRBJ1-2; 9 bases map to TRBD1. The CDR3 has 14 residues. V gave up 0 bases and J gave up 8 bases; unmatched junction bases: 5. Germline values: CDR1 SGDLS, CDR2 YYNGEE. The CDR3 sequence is CASSVGRQGVGYTF. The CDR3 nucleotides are TGTGCCAGCAGCGTAGGAAGACAGGGGGTAGGCTACACCTTC.

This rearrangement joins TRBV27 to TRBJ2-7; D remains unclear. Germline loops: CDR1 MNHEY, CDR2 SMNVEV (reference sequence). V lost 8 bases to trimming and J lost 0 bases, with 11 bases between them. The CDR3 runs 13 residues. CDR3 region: CASRTASSYEQYF. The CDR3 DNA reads TGTGCCAGCCGTACTGCCAGCTCCTACGAGCAGTACTTC.

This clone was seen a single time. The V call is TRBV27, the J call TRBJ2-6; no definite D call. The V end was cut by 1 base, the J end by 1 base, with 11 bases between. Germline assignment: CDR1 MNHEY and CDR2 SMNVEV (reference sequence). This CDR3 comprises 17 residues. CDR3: CASSLLLPRSGANVLTF. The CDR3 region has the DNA TGTGCCAGCAGTTTATTACTCCCAAGGTCTGGGGCCAACGTCCTGACTTTC.

CDR3 nucleotide sequence: TGTGCCTGGAGTATGACGGTACAGCATTTT. Encoded protein: CAWSMTVQHF. The chain joins TRBV30 to TRBJ1-5; D gene ambiguous. Germline loops: CDR1 GTSNPN, CDR2 SVGIG (reference sequence). Trimming pared 2 bases from V and 13 bases from J, leaving 9 bases between. This CDR3 region has 10 residues.

The CDR3 sequence: CASSPQDLSGKLFF. The CDR3 DNA reads TGTGCCAGCAGCCCGCAAGACCTCAGCGGCAAGCTGTTTTTT. The rearrangement links TRBV5-4 to TRBJ2-2, with a tentative D call TRBD2 (5 bases). Germline-derived CDR1 and CDR2 are SGHNT and YYREEE (reference sequence). Trimming left V 4 bases short and J 12 bases short, with 19 bases between. The CDR3 extends over 14 amino acids.

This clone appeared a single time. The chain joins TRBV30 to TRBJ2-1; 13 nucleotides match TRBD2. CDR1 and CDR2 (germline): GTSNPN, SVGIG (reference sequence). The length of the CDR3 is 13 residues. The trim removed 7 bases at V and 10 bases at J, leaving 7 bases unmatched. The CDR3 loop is CALGLAGFKEQFF. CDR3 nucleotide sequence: TGTGCCTTGGGACTAGCGGGGTTCAAGGAGCAGTTCTTC.

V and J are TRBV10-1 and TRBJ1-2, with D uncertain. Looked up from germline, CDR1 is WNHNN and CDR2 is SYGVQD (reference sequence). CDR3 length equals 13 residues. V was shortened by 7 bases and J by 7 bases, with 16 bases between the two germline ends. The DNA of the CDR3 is TGCGCCAGCATACCGAACGGAAAGACTGGCTACACCTTC. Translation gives CASIPNGKTGYTF.

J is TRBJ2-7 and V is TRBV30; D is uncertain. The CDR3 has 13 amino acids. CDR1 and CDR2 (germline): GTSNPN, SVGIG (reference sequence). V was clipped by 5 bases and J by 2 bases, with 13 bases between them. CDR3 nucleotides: TGTGCCTGGGGTAGCCAGCCGACCTACGAGCAGTACTTC. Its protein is CAWGSQPTYEQYF. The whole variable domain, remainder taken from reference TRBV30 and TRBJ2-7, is SQTIHQWPATLVQPVGSPLSLECTVEGTSNPNLYWYRQAAGRGLQLLFYSVGIGQISSEVPQNLSASRPQDRQFILSSKKLLLSDSGFYLCAWGSQPTYEQYFGPGTRLTVT.

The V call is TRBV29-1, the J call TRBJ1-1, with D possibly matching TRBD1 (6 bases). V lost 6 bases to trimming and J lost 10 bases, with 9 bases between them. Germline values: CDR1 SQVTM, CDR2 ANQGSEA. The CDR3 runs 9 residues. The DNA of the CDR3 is TGCAGCGTCGAGGGGGGAGCTTTCTTT. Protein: CSVEGGAFF.

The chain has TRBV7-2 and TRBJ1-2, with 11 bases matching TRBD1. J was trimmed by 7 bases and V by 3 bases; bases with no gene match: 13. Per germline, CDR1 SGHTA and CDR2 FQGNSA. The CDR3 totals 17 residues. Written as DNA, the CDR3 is TGTGCCAGCAGCTTGGATATATCCGGGGACAGGGGGTTTGGCTACACCTTC. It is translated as CASSLDISGDRGFGYTF.

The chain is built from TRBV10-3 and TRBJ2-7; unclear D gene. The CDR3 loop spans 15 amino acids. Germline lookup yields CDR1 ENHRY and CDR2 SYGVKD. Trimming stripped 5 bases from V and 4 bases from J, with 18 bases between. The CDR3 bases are TGTGCCATCAGTCTTTCTTCTTTCGACGGGTACGAGCAGTACTTC. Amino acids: CAISLSSFDGYEQYF.

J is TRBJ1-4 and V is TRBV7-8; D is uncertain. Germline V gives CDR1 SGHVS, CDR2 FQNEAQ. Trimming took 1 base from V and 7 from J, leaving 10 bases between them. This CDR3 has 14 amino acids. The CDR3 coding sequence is TGTGCCAGCAGCTTAGATCCGTCAGCTGAAAAACTGTTTTTT. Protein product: CASSLDPSAEKLFF.

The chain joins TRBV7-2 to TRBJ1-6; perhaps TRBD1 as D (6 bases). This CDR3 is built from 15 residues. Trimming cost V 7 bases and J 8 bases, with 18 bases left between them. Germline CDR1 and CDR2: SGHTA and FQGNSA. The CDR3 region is CASTPRGWADSPLHF. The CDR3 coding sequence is TGTGCCAGCACCCCGAGGGGGTGGGCGGATTCACCCCTCCACTTT.

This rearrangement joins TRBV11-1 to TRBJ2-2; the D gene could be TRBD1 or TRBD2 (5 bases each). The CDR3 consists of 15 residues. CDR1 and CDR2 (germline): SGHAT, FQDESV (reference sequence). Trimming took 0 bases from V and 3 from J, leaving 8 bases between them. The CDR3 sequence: CASSLALGDTGELFF. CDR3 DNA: TGTGCCAGCAGCTTAGCCTTGGGGGACACCGGGGAGCTGTTTTTT.

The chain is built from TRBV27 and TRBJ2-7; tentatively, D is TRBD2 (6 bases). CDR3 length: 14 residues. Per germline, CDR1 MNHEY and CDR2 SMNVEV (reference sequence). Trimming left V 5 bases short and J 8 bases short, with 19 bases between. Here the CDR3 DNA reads TGTGCCAGCAGTCCTCGCGGGGTCTTGGAGAAGCAGTACTTC. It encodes CASSPRGVLEKQYF.

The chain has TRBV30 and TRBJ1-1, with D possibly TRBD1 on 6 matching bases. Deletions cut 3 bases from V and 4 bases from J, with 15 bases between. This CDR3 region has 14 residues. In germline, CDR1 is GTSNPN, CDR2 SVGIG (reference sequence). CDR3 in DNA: TGTGCCTGGAGCGGGGGGGCTTACGGCACTGAAGCTTTCTTT. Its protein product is CAWSGGAYGTEAFF.

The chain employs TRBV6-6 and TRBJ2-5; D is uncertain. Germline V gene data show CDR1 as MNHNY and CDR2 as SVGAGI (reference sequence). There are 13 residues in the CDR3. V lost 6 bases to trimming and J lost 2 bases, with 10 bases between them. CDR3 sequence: CASSLTVQETQYF. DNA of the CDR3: TGTGCCAGCAGCCTGACTGTACAAGAGACCCAGTACTTC.

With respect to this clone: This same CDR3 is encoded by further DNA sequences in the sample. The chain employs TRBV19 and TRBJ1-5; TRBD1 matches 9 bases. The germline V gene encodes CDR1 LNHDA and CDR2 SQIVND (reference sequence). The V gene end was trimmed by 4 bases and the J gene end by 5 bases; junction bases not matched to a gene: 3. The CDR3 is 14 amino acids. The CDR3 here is CASSTGQGHQPQHF. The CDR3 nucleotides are TGTGCCAGTAGTACCGGACAGGGGCATCAGCCCCAGCATTTT.

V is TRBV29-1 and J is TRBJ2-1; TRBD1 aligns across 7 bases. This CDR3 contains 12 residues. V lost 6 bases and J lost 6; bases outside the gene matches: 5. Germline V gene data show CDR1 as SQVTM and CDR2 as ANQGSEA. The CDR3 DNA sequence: TGCAGCGTACCGGGACAGACCAATGAGCAGTTCTTC. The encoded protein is CSVPGQTNEQFF.

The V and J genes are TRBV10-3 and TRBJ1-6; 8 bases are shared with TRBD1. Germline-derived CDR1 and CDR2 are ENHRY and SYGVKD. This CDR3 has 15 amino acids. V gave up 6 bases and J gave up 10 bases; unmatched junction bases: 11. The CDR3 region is CAIRETDRVGSPLHF. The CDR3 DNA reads TGTGCCATCAGGGAAACGGACAGGGTTGGATCACCCCTCCACTTT.

CDR3 sequence reads: CASSEARRQLPFGYTF. CDR3 sequence (DNA): TGTGCCAGCAGTGAAGCCAGGAGACAGCTTCCTTTCGGCTACACCTTC. The V gene is TRBV6-1, the J gene TRBJ1-2; possibly TRBD1 for D (5 bases). There are 16 residues in the CDR3. V was cut by 0 bases and J by 8 bases, with 19 bases left in between. Germline V CDR1 and CDR2: MNHNS, SASEGT.

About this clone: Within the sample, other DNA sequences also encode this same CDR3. The CDR3 loop is CASSRGQDGYTF. CDR3 bases: TGTGCCAGCAGCAGGGGGCAAGATGGCTACACCTTC. This chain uses TRBV6-5 with TRBJ1-2; TRBD1 agrees at 8 bases. V was clipped by 6 bases and J by 6 bases; unmatched bases: 3. Germline assignment: CDR1 MNHEY and CDR2 SVGAGI. The CDR3 covers 12 residues.

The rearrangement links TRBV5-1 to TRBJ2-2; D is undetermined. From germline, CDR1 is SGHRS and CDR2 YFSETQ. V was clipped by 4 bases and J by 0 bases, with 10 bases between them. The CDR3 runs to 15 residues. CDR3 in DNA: TGCGCCAGCAGCCTGGACGGACCGAACACCGGGGAGCTGTTTTTT. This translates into CASSLDGPNTGELFF.